A single sample gave rise to the 4 T cell receptor beta chains below, sequenced in a study of spatial heterogeneity in lung cancer. The time point was: blood at routine non-recurrence follow-up after resection. Each CDR3 protein gets one entry after TCRdb re-called the 5' RACE reads with MiXCR. The repertoire holds 110,000 or so distinct CDR3 sequences, with 10% to 11% as singletons. The sample consisted of PBMCs, taken at follow-up. All receptors come from a female donor with early-stage non-small cell lung cancer.

This clonotype was detected a few times. This chain joins TRBV28 and TRBJ1-5; no definite D call. From germline, CDR1 is MDHEN and CDR2 SYDVKM. V was cut by 5 bases and J by 0 bases, with 5 bases left in between. This CDR3 has 13 amino acids. CDR3 loop: CASSQISNQPQHF. For the CDR3, the DNA is TGTGCCAGCAGTCAGATTAGCAATCAGCCCCAGCATTTT.

This clonotype has more than one count but fewer than ten. The rearrangement links TRBV29-1 to TRBJ2-1, with D possibly being TRBD2 (6 bases). CDR1 and CDR2 (germline): SQVTM, ANQGSEA. This CDR3 region has 12 residues. The CDR3 DNA sequence: TGCACCGCCCGGAGGGGAGGAAATGAGCAGTTCTTC. It is translated as CTARRGGNEQFF.

The sample holds a few counts of this clonotype. The chain combines TRBV5-1 with TRBJ2-3, with 8 positions matching TRBD2. The germline V gene encodes CDR1 SGHRS and CDR2 YFSETQ. J was trimmed by 2 bases and V by 9 bases; bases with no gene match: 11. This CDR3 region has 15 residues. CDR3 sequence: CATQSGSVITDTQYF. The CDR3 coding sequence is TGCGCCACCCAGAGCGGGAGTGTCATCACAGATACGCAGTATTTT. Full variable domain (outside the CDR3, taken from reference TRBV5-1 and TRBJ2-3): KAGVTQTPRYLIKTRGQQVTLSCSPISGHRSVSWYQQTPGQGLQFLFEYFSETQRNKGNFPGRFSGRQFSNSRSEMNVSTLELGDSALYLCATQSGSVITDTQYFGPGTRLTVL.

There are many counts of this clonotype. This chain joins TRBV15 and TRBJ2-1; 9 bases align to TRBD2. From germline, CDR1 is LNHNV and CDR2 YYDKDF (reference sequence). V was clipped by 0 bases and J by 6 bases; unmatched bases: 3. There are 15 residues in the CDR3. The CDR3 sequence: CATSREASGVNEQFF. CDR3 coding DNA: TGTGCCACCAGCAGAGAGGCTAGCGGGGTCAATGAGCAGTTCTTC.